The TCR beta chain described here comes from a study of CD8 T cells in ankylosing spondylitis. Findings and caveats of the study: Blood of patients with ankylosing spondylitis appeared to be characterized by a TCR beta motif of about 8 highly homologous variants. Matched ankylosing spondylitis synovial fluid reportedly showed significant enrichment of disease-linked clones.

Looked up from germline, CDR1 is LGHDT and CDR2 is YNNKEL (reference sequence). Trimming cost V 4 bases and J 1 base, with 10 bases left between them. CDR3 size: 14 residues. With respect to this clonotype: The antigen remains unidentified.

TCRdb reanalysed the 5' RACE reads using MiXCR and keeps one entry per CDR3 protein. The table lists 200,000 to 250,000 distinct CDR3 sequences, 9.5% to 12% of them singletons, with 6% to 7.5% in the top ten. The origin of this receptor is a male donor with ankylosing spondylitis or in good health (not recorded which). The chain employs TRBV3-1 and TRBJ1-1, with a weak D call TRBD1 (6 bases). Sequenced: blood, either unsorted or a sorted T cell fraction (not recorded which). As DNA, the CDR3 is TGTGCCAGCAGCCGGATGGACAGGAACACTGAAGCTTTCTTT. Protein product: CASSRMDRNTEAFF.